The 6 T cell receptor beta chains in this list originate from one sample, sequenced in a study of shared clonotypes between healthy human individuals. The protocol was immunoSEQ multiplex PCR, while the TCRdb copy is restricted to in-frame clones and leaves out a portion. The data hold about 590,000 clones, with nearly 97% observed a single time. In the naive CD8 group, cells lacked CD45RO and were positively selected for CCR7, so terminally differentiated effector memory CD45RA+ cells were left out. The sample was naive CD8+ T cells sorted from blood. The receptors derive from a woman in her twenties or thirties in good health.

This clone came up once. The chain links TRBV5-4 to TRBJ2-7, with D possibly matching TRBD2 (6 bases). The CDR3 loop spans 13 amino acids. Trimming left V 4 bases short and J 2 bases short, with 10 bases between. From germline, CDR1 is SGHNT and CDR2 YYREEE (reference sequence). CDR3 bases: TGTGCCAGCAGCACCGGACTACCCTACGAGCAGTACTTC. Translated: CASSTGLPYEQYF.

The chain couples TRBV6-5 to TRBJ1-1; TRBD1 might be the D (5 bases). Germline V lookup: CDR1 MNHEY, CDR2 SVGAGI. V dropped 4 bases and J dropped 8 bases, with 14 bases sitting between them. The CDR3 sequence is 13 residues long. CDR3 DNA: TGTGCCAGCAGTTTGCTAGGGGATGGGGAAGCTTTCTTT. Its translation is CASSLLGDGEAFF.

The J gene is TRBJ1-5, the V gene TRBV28, with TRBD1 identical over 8 bases. CDR1 is MDHEN, CDR2 SYDVKM, per germline. Trimming at V came to 7 bases and at J to 9 bases, leaving 8 bases not matched to a gene. This CDR3 has 13 amino acids. The CDR3 spells CASTSQGTGPQHF. DNA for the CDR3: TGTGCCAGCACTTCACAGGGGACAGGGCCCCAGCATTTT.

The J gene is TRBJ2-1, the V gene TRBV29-1; D is unresolved. From germline, CDR1 is SQVTM and CDR2 ANQGSEA. The CDR3 is 12 residues long. Trimming pared 7 bases from V and 1 base from J, leaving 8 bases between. CDR3 nucleotides: TGCAGCGCCGAAGTTTCCTACAATGAGCAGTTCTTC. Amino acids: CSAEVSYNEQFF.

This chain uses TRBV11-2 with TRBJ2-5; 11 bases fit TRBD2. Germline V gene sequence: CDR1 SGHAT, CDR2 FQNNGV. The CDR3 sequence is 15 residues long. The junction had 4 bases not matched to a gene; V was cut back by 3 bases and J by 4 bases. The CDR3 bases are TGTGCCAGCAGCTTGGAGCTAGCGGGAGGAGAGACCCAGTACTTC. Translated, it gives CASSLELAGGETQYF.

The rearrangement joins TRBV5-1 to TRBJ2-7; the match to TRBD2 covers 8 bases. With 0 bases clipped from V and 7 bases from J, the junction kept 12 bases outside the gene matches. CDR1 and CDR2 from the germline V gene are SGHRS and YFSETQ. There are 16 residues in the CDR3. The CDR3 DNA follows: TGCGCCAGCAGCTTGGCCTCGGCGGGAGGAGTAGAAGAGCAGTACTTC. The encoded protein is CASSLASAGGVEEQYF. The full variable domain, completed using reference TRBV5-1 and TRBJ2-7, is KAGVTQTPRYLIKTRGQQVTLSCSPISGHRSVSWYQQTPGQGLQFLFEYFSETQRNKGNFPGRFSGRQFSNSRSEMNVSTLELGDSALYLCASSLASAGGVEEQYFGPGTRLTVT.